One and the same sample provided the 13 T cell receptor beta chains below, sequenced in a study of blood T cell repertoires in COVID-19. Data came from immunoSEQ multiplex PCR; TCRdb stores just in-frame clones and leaves some out. The data show about 9,200 clones, 85% to 90% seen once. Sequenced sample: peripheral blood. Receptors originate from a man in his 60s with acute or convalescent COVID-19.

V gene TRBV19 combines with J gene TRBJ1-5; D possibly corresponds to TRBD1 (5 bases). Per the germline V gene, CDR1 is LNHDA and CDR2 is SQIVND (reference sequence). V lost 7 bases, J lost 0 bases, and 13 bases lay in between. The CDR3 sequence is 15 residues long. CDR3 bases: TGTGCCAGTACAGGGTACGGCTATAGCAATCAGCCCCAGCATTTT. This gives the protein CASTGYGYSNQPQHF.

The CDR3 is CASSSTTGSGNTIYF. The CDR3 coding sequence is TGTGCCAGCAGTTCTACGACAGGCTCTGGAAACACCATATATTTT. This rearrangement joins TRBV2 to TRBJ1-3, with D possibly matching TRBD1 (6 bases). The ends were cut back, 5 bases at V and 0 bases at J, with 11 bases in the middle. The CDR3 is 15 amino acids. Germline CDR1 and CDR2: SNHLY and FYNNEI.

This chain joins TRBV6-6 and TRBJ1-2, with D perhaps matching TRBD1 (6 bases). Trimming removed 8 bases from V and 1 base from J, with 20 bases in between. The CDR3 length is 16 residues. In germline, CDR1 is MNHNY, CDR2 SVGAGI (reference sequence). CDR3 protein: CASSSATGGFNYGYTF. The CDR3 DNA reads TGTGCCAGCTCCTCGGCCACGGGGGGCTTTAACTATGGCTACACCTTC.

This chain joins TRBV24-1 and TRBJ2-2, with 8 bases matching TRBD1. The J segment lost 3 bases and the V segment lost 4 bases, leaving 6 bases of the junction unmatched. Germline V gene sequence: CDR1 KGHDR, CDR2 SFDVKD. The CDR3 is 16 amino acids. CDR3 in DNA: TGTGCCACCAGTGAGGGGCACAGGGGGGACACCGGGGAGCTGTTTTTT. Encoded protein: CATSEGHRGDTGELFF.

The chain employs TRBV6-5 and TRBJ2-7; the D gene is possibly TRBD2 (6 bases). Looked up from germline, CDR1 is MNHEY and CDR2 is SVGAGI. This CDR3 comprises 13 residues. Deletions cut 10 bases from V and 0 bases from J, with 13 bases between. The CDR3 DNA follows: TGTGCCACGTTAACGGGACTCTCCTACGAGCAGTACTTC. This gives the protein CATLTGLSYEQYF.

The rearrangement uses TRBV7-6 and TRBJ2-1; 9 bases are shared with TRBD2. J gave up 12 bases and V 4 bases, and 7 bases lay outside the gene matches. The CDR3 runs 13 residues. Germline V gene lookup returns CDR1 SGHVS and CDR2 FNYEAQ. CDR3 sequence: CASSSAGGEGQFF. Written as DNA, the CDR3 is TGTGCCAGCAGCTCTGCGGGAGGGGAGGGGCAGTTCTTC.

The genes are TRBV7-2 and TRBJ2-3; D is perhaps TRBD2 (6 bases). The CDR3 is 13 residues long. Germline V gene lookup returns CDR1 SGHTA and CDR2 FQGNSA. V was pared by 11 bases and J by 4 bases, with 16 bases between. The CDR3 DNA is TGTGCCCGCGGAGGGGTGTTACCAGATACGCAGTATTTT. Translating gives CARGGVLPDTQYF.

CDR3 amino acids: CASNTGGLSNTEAFF. The CDR3 nucleotides read TGTGCCAGCAATACAGGGGGCTTGTCGAACACTGAAGCTTTCTTT. The V and J genes are TRBV6-5 and TRBJ1-1; 9 bases agree with TRBD1. CDR3 length: 15 amino acids. V lost 7 bases and J lost 1; bases outside the gene matches: 7. Per the germline V gene, CDR1 is MNHEY and CDR2 is SVGAGI.

V usage is TRBV6-4 and J usage is TRBJ2-1; D is possibly TRBD1 (6 bases). From germline, CDR1 is MRHNA and CDR2 SNTAGT. The CDR3 has 14 residues. The V end was cut by 4 bases, the J end by 5 bases, with 12 bases between. CDR3 loop: CASSVTDRNNEQFF. CDR3 sequence (DNA): TGTGCCAGCAGTGTCACGGACAGAAACAATGAGCAGTTCTTC.

J is TRBJ2-7 and V is TRBV2; TRBD2 matches at 8 bases. V trimming: 6 bases; J trimming: 5 bases; junction bases outside the gene matches: 9. This CDR3 has 14 amino acids. CDR1 is SNHLY, CDR2 FYNNEI, per germline. The chain's CDR3 is CASSPRTSTHEQYV. DNA for the CDR3: TGTGCCAGCAGCCCTCGGACTAGCACCCACGAGCAGTACGTC.

V gene TRBV6-2 or TRBV6-3 combines with J gene TRBJ2-7, with 9 bases matching TRBD1. The CDR3 runs 14 residues. Germline CDR1 MNHEY, CDR2 SVGEGT. The J segment lost 0 bases and the V segment lost 5 bases, leaving 2 bases of the junction unmatched. The DNA for the CDR3 is TGTGCCAGCAGTCTACAGGGGGCCTCCTACGAGCAGTACTTC. This encodes CASSLQGASYEQYF.

The chain is built from TRBV30 and TRBJ1-1, with D perhaps matching TRBD1 (5 bases). The CDR3 has 12 residues. V dropped 5 bases and J dropped 0 bases, with 7 bases sitting between them. Per germline, CDR1 GTSNPN and CDR2 SVGIG (reference sequence). The DNA of the CDR3 is TGTGCCTGGTTCAGGGTGAACACTGAAGCTTTCTTT. It codes for CAWFRVNTEAFF.

The rearrangement uses TRBV5-1 and TRBJ2-1; a weak D match, TRBD2 (7 bases). V was clipped by 6 bases and J by 7 bases, with 20 bases between them. The CDR3 is 15 residues long. Per germline, CDR1 SGHRS and CDR2 YFSETQ. CDR3 in DNA: TGCGCCAGCACCACTACTGACCGGGGGGCGAATGAGCAGTTCTTC. It encodes CASTTTDRGANEQFF.